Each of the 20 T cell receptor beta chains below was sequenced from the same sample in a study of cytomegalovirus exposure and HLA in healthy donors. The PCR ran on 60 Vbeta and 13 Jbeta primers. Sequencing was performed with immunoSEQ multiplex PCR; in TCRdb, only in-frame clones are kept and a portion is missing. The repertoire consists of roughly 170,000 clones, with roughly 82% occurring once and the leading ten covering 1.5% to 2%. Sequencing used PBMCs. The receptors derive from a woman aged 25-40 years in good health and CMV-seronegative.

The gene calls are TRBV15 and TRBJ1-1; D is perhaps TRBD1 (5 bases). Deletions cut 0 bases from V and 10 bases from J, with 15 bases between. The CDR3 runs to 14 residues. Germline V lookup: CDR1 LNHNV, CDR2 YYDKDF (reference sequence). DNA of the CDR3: TGTGCCACCAGCAGAGACGGGTTGGAGCAGGGAGCTTTCTTT. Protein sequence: CATSRDGLEQGAFF.

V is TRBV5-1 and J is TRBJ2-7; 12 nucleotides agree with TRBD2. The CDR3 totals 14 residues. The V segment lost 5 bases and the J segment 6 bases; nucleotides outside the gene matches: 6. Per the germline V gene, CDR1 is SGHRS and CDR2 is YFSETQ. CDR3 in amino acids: CASSRLAGDVEQYF. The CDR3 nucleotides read TGCGCCAGCAGTAGACTAGCGGGAGACGTCGAGCAGTACTTC. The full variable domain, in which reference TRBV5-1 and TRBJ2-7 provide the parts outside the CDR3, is KAGVTQTPRYLIKTRGQQVTLSCSPISGHRSVSWYQQTPGQGLQFLFEYFSETQRNKGNFPGRFSGRQFSNSRSEMNVSTLELGDSALYLCASSRLAGDVEQYFGPGTRLTVT.

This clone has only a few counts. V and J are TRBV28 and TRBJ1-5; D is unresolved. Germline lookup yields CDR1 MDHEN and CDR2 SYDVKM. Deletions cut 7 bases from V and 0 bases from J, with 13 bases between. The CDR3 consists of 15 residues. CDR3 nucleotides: TGTGCCAGCACGCCGGCAGGATATAGCAATCAGCCCCAGCATTTT. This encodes CASTPAGYSNQPQHF.

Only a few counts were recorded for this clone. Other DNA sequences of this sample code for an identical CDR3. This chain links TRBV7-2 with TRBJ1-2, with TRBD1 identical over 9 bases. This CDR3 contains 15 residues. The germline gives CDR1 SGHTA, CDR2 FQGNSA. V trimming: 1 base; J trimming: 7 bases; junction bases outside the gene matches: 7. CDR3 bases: TGTGCCAGCAGCTTAGGACCCGACAGGGGGACTGGCTACACCTTC. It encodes CASSLGPDRGTGYTF.

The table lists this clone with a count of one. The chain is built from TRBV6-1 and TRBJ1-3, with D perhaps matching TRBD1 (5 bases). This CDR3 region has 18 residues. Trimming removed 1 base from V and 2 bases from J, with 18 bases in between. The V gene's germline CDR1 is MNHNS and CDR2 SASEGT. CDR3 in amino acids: CASSEVVGGTGPGNTIYF. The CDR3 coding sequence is TGTGCCAGCAGTGAAGTGGTCGGGGGGACCGGACCTGGAAACACCATATATTTT.

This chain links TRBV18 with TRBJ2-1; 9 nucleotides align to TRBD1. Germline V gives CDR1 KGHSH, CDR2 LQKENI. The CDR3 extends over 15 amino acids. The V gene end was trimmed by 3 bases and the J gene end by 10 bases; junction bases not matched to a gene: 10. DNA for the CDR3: TGTGCCAGCTCACCTATCCCCGGGACAGGGTACGAGCAGTTCTTC. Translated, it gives CASSPIPGTGYEQFF.

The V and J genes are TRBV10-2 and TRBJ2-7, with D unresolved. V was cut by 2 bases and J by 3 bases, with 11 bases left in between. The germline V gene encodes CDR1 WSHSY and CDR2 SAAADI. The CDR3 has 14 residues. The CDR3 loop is CASSERRQVYEQYF. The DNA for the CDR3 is TGCGCCAGCAGTGAGCGCCGACAAGTCTACGAGCAGTACTTC.

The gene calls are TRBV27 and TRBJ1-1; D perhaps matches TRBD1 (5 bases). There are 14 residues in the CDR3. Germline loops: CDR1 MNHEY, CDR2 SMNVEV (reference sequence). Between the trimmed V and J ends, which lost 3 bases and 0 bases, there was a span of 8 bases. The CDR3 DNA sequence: TGTGCCAGCAGTTTGGACATCATGAACACTGAAGCTTTCTTT. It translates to CASSLDIMNTEAFF.

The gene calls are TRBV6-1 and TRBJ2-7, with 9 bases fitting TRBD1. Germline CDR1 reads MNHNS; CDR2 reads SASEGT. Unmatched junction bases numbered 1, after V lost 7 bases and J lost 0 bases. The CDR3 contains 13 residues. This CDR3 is CASMGQGSYEQYF. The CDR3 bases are TGTGCCAGCATGGGACAGGGCTCCTACGAGCAGTACTTC.

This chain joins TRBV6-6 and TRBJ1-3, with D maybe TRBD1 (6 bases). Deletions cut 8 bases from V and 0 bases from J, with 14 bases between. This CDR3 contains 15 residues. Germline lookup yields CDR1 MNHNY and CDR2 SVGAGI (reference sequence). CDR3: CASGGAQGSGNTIYF. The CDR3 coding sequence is TGTGCCAGCGGGGGGGCTCAGGGCTCTGGAAACACCATATATTTT.

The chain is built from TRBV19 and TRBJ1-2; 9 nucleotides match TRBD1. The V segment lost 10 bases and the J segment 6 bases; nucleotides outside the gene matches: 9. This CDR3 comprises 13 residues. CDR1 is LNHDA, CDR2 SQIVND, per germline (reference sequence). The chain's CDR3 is CATSSRDRDGYTF. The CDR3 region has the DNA TGTGCCACCTCATCCCGGGACAGGGATGGCTACACCTTC.

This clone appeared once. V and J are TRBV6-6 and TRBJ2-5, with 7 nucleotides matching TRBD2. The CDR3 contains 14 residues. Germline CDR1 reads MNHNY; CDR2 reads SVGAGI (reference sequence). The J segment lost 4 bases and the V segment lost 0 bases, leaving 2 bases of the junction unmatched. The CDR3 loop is CASSYSGGAETQYF. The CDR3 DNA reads TGTGCCAGCAGTTACTCGGGAGGGGCAGAGACCCAGTACTTC.

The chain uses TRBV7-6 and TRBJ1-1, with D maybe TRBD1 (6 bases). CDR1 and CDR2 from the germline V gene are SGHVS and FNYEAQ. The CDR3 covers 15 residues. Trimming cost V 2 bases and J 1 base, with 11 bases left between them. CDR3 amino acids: CASSLSSRGNTEAFF. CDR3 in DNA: TGTGCCAGCAGCTTATCATCCAGGGGGAACACTGAAGCTTTCTTT. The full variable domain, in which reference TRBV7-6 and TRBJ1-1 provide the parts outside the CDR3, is GAGVSQSPRYKVTKRGQDVALRCDPISGHVSLYWYRQALGQGPEFLTYFNYEAQQDKSGLPNDRFSAERPEGSISTLTIQRTEQRDSAMYRCASSLSSRGNTEAFFGQGTRLTVV.

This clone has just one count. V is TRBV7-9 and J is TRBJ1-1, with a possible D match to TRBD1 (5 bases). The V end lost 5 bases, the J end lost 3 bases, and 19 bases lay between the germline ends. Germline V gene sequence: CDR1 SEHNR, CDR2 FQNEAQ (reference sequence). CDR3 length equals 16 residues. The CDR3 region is CASSQDRIYTHTEAFF. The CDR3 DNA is TGTGCCAGCAGCCAAGACAGAATTTATACTCACACTGAAGCTTTCTTT.

The CDR3 nucleotides are TGTGCCAGCAGCGGGGGGCGGGGGATTTACTACGAGCAGTACTTC. Its protein product is CASSGGRGIYYEQYF. The rearrangement joins TRBV7-9 to TRBJ2-7; weak D call: TRBD2 (7 bases). This CDR3 is built from 15 residues. The germline V gene has CDR1 SEHNR and CDR2 FQNEAQ (reference sequence). V lost 5 bases to trimming and J lost 3 bases, with 17 bases between them.

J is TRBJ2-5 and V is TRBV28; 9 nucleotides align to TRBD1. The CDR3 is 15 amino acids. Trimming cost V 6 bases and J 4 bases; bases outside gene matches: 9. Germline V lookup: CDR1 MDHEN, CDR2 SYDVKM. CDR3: CASSQHRGLLETQYF. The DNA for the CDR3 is TGTGCCAGCAGCCAACACAGGGGGCTACTAGAGACCCAGTACTTC.

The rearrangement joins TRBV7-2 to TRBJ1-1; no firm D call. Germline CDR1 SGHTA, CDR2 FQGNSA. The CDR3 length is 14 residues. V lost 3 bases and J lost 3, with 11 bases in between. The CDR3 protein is CASSFEGGDTEAFF. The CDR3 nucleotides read TGTGCCAGCAGCTTTGAGGGCGGGGACACTGAAGCTTTCTTT. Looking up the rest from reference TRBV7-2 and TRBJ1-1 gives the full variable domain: GAGVSQSPSNKVTEKGKDVELRCDPISGHTALYWYRQSLGQGLEFLIYFQGNSAPDKSGLPSDRFSAERTGGSVSTLTIQRTQQEDSAVYLCASSFEGGDTEAFFGQGTRLTVV.

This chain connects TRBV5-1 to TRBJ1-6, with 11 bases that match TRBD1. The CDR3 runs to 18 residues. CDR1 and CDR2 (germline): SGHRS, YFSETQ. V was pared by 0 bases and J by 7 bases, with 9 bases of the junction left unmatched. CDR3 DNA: TGCGCCAGCAGCTTGGAAACCCCGGGACAGGGGGGGAATTCACCCCTCCACTTT. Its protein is CASSLETPGQGGNSPLHF.

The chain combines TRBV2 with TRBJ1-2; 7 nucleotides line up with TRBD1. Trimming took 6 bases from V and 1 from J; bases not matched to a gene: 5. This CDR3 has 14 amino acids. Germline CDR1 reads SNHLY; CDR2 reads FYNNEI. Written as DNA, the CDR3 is TGTGCCAGCAGGGACAGGTCGATTAACTATGGCTACACCTTC. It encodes CASRDRSINYGYTF. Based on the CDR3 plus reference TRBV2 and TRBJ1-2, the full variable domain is EPEVTQTPSHQVTQMGQEVILRCVPISNHLYFYWYRQILGQKVEFLVSFYNNEISEKSEIFDDQFSVERPDGSNFTLKIRSTKLEDSAMYFCASRDRSINYGYTFGSGTRLTVV.

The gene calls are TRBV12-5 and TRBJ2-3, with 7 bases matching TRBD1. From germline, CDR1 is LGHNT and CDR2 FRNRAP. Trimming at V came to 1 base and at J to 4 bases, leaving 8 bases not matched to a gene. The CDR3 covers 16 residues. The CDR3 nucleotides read TGTGCTAGTGGTTTGGGACGGACAGGAGGTGCAGATACGCAGTATTTT. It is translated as CASGLGRTGGADTQYF.